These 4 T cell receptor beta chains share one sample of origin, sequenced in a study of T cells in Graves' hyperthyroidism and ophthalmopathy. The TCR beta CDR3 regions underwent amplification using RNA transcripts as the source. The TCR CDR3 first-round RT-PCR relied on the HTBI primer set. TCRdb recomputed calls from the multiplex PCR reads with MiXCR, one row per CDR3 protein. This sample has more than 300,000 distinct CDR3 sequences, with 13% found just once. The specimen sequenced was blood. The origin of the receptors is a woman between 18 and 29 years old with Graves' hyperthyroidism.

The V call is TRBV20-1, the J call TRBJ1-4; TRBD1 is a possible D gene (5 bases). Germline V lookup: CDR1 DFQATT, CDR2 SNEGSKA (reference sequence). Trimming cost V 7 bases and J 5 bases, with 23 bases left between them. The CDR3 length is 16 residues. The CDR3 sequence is CSVIPRGIQPNEKLFF. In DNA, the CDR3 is TGCAGTGTAATTCCCCGGGGGATTCAACCAAATGAAAAACTGTTTTTT.

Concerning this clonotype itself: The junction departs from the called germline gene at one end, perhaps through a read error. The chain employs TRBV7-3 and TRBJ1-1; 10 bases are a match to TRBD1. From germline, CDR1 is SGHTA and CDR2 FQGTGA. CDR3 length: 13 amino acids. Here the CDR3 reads CASSRTGGTGAFF. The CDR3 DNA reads TGTGCCAGCAGCCGGACAGGGGGAACTGGAGCTTTCTTT.

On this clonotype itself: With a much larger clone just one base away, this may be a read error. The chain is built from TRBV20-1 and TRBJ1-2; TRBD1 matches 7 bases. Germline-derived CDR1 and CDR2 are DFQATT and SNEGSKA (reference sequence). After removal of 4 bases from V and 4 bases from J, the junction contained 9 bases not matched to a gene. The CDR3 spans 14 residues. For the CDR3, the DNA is TGCAGTGCTACCGGGGACAGCATCACCTATGGCTACACCTTC. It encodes CSATGDSITYGYTF.

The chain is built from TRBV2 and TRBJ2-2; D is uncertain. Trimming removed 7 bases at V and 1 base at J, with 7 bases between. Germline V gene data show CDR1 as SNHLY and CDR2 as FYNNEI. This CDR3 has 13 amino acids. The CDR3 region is CASIRQNTGELFF. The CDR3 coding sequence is TGTGCCAGCATAAGGCAGAACACCGGGGAGCTGTTTTTT.